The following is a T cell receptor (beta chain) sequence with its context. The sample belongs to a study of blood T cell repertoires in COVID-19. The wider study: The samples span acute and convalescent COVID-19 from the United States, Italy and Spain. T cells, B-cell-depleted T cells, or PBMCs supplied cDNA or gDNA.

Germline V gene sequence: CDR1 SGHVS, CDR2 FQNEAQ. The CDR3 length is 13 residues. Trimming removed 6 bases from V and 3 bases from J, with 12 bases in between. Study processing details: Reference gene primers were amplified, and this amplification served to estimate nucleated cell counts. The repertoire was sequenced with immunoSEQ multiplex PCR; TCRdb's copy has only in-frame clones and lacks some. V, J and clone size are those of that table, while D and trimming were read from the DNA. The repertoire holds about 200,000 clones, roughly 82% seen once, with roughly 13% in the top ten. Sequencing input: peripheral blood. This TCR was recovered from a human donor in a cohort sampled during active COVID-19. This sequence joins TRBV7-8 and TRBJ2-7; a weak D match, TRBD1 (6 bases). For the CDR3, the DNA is TGTGCCAGCAGTCCTGGGGGCCTCTACGAGCAGTACTTC. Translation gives CASSPGGLYEQYF.